These T cell receptor beta chains were read from a single sample in a study of OX40 agonist ivuxolimab in advanced cancers. Data came from immunoSEQ multiplex PCR; TCRdb stores just in-frame clones and leaves some out. The sample yields around 79,000 clones, 88% seen once. The sample consisted of CD4+ or CD8+ T cells sorted from blood, taken in a trial of the OX40 agonist ivuxolimab. These receptors all come from an adult with an advanced solid tumor such as melanoma, head and neck, liver or kidney cancer. The CDR3 runs from the conserved cysteine through the conserved F or W. D genes are given only for firm matches. Clone size is stated in some rows and not others, as once, few, many or a class when expanded.

j_call v_call d_call clone_size cdr3_nt cdr3_aa
TRBJ2-5 TRBV9 NA NA TGTGCCAGCAGCGGCCGAGGGGGGGTCGGTGAGACCCAGTACTTC CASSGRGGVGETQYF
TRBJ2-2 TRBV7-9 NA NA TGTGCCAGCAGCCCGGGCAGCGTGAACACCGGGGAGCTGTTTTTT CASSPGSVNTGELFF
TRBJ2-7 TRBV29-1 NA NA TGCAGCGCCAGGGGAGGAAGGTCCTACGAGCAGTACTTC CSARGGRSYEQYF
TRBJ2-5 TRBV30 TRBD2 NA TGTGCCTGCGCGGGAGGGGACCAAGAGACCCAGTACTTC CACAGGDQETQYF
TRBJ1-1 TRBV7-9 NA NA TGTGCCAGCAGCAACACTGAAGCTTTCTTT CASSNTEAFF
TRBJ2-7 TRBV6-6 TRBD2 NA TGTGCCAGCAGTTACCGGCCAGGACTAGGCTACGAGCAGTACTTC CASSYRPGLGYEQYF
TRBJ1-2 TRBV10-2 NA NA TGCGCCAGCCCCCGGAAGCGAGCGACTTCATATGGCTACACCTTC CASPRKRATSYGYTF
TRBJ1-4 TRBV2 TRBD1 NA TGTGCCAGCAGGGACGGGACAGGGTTTGAAAAACTGTTTTTT CASRDGTGFEKLFF
TRBJ1-4 TRBV7-9 NA once TGTGCCAGCAATGGGGGGCTGGGAGAAAAACTGTTTTTT CASNGGLGEKLFF
TRBJ1-4 TRBV2 NA NA TGTGCCAGCACACGAGGACAAATAGAAAAACTGTTTTTT CASTRGQIEKLFF
TRBJ2-5 TRBV9 NA once TGTGCCAGCAGCGGGCAGACGTCTTCAAAAACGGGGGAGCAGTACTTC CASSGQTSSKTGEQYF
TRBJ2-5 TRBV7-7 NA NA TGTGCTAGCAGCTACAATCCGGGGCTCCAAGAGACCCAGTACTTC CASSYNPGLQETQYF
TRBJ1-2 TRBV10-2 NA NA TGCGCCGCACGGGACCAGAATTATGGCTACACCTTC CAARDQNYGYTF
TRBJ1-3 TRBV5-1 NA NA TGCGCCAGCAGTGATCAGGGCGCTGGAAACACCATATATTTT CASSDQGAGNTIYF
TRBJ1-5 TRBV27 NA NA TGTGCCAGCAGTTCGGAGGGACGGCCCCAGCATTTT CASSSEGRPQHF
TRBJ1-4 TRBV6-5 TRBD1 NA TGTGCCAGCAGTCCACAGGGGTTTAATGAAAAACTGTTTTTT CASSPQGFNEKLFF